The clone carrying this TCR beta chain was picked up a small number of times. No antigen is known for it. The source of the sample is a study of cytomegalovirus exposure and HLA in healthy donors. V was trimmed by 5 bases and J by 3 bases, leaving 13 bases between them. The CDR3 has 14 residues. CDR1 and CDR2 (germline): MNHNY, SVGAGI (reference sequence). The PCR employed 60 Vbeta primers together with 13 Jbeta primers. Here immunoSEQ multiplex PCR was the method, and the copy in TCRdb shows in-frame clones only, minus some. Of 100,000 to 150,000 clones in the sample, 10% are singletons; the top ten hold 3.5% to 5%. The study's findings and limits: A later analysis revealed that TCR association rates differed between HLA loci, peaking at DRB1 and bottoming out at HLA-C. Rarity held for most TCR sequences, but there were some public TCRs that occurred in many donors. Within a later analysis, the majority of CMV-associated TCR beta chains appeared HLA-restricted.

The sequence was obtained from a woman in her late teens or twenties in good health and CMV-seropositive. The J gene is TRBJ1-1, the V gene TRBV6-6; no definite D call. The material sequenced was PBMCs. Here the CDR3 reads CASSLTSRDTEAFF. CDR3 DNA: TGTGCCAGCAGTCTCACTTCGAGGGACACTGAAGCTTTCTTT.